This T cell receptor (beta chain) was identified during a study of T cells after yellow fever vaccination. Study-level information: Libraries from low-cell-number fractions were prepared with the SMART-Seq v4 Ultra Low Input RNA kit.

Overall study findings and caveats: Post-booster reappearance was seen for most primary-vaccination clones (roughly 96% CD4, around 88% CD8). Weaker, the secondary response peaked sooner, at day 5 versus 15.

In making TCR cDNA, 5'RACE template switching added a universal primer site and UMIs to it. TCRdb re-derived calls from the 5' RACE reads in MiXCR, one entry per CDR3 protein. The data hold fewer than 400,000 distinct CDR3 sequences, with approximately 11% observed a single time. This clonotype has more than one count but fewer than ten. Its matching antigen is unknown. The sequences come from CD4+ T cells sorted from PBMCs, collected 45 days after the yellow fever booster vaccination. This sequence was found in a man between 18 and 35 years old who received the YFV17D yellow fever vaccine.

In DNA form, the CDR3 reads TGTGCCAGCAGTTACTCGCCAGGACAGGTCCAAGAGACCCAGTACTTC. Amino acids: CASSYSPGQVQETQYF. The chain employs TRBV6-5 and TRBJ2-5; 7 nucleotides line up with TRBD1. V was pared by 0 bases and J by 1 base, with 5 bases of the junction left unmatched. Germline V gene data show CDR1 as MNHEY and CDR2 as SVGAGI. The CDR3 covers 16 residues.